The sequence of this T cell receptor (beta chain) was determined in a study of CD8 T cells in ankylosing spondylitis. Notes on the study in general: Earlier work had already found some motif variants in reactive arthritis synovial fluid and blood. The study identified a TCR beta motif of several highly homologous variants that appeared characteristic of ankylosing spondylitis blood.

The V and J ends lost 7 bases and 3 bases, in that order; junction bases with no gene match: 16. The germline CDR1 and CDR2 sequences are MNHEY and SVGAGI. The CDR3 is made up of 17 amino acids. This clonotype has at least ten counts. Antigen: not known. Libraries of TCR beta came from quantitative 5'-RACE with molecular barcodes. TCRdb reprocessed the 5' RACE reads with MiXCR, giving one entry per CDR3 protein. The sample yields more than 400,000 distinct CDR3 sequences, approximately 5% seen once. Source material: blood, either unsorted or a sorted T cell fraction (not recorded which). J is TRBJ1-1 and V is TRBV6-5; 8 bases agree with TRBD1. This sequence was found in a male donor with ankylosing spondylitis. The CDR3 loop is CASMLEDRGALDTEAFF. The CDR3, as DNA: TGTGCCAGCATGTTAGAAGACAGGGGAGCTTTGGACACTGAAGCTTTCTTT.